The present T cell receptor beta chain was sequenced within a study of blood T cell repertoires in COVID-19. Overall study: Acute and convalescent COVID-19 samples came from the United States, Italy and Spain. T cells, B-cell-depleted T cells, or PBMCs supplied cDNA or gDNA.

Original processing notes: Amplification of reference gene primers was used by the study to estimate nucleated cell counts. The data were produced by immunoSEQ multiplex PCR, yet TCRdb's version contains in-frame clones alone and is incomplete. V and J calls and clone size are copied from that table; D and trimming were computed from the DNA. The table lists over 250,000 clones, approximately 86% of them singletons. The CDR3 covers 14 residues. V was cut by 2 bases and J by 3 bases, with 11 bases left in between. CDR1 and CDR2 (germline): KGHSH, LQKENI. The receptor comes from a woman in her twenties or thirties with acute or convalescent COVID-19. V usage is TRBV18 and J usage is TRBJ2-7; D possibly corresponds to TRBD1 (6 bases). The sample consisted of peripheral blood. The CDR3 region has the DNA TGTGCCAGCTCACCAAGACAGGCCATCTACGAGCAGTACTTC. It codes for CASSPRQAIYEQYF.